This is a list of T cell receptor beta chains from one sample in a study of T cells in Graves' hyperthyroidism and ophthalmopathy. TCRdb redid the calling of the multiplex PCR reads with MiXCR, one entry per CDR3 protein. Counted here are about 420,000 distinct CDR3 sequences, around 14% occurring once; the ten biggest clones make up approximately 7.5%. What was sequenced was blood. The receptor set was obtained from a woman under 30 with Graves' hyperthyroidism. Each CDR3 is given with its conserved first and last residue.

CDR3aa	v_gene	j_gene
CASSQELAGAPDTQYF	TRBV4-2	TRBJ2-3
CSAINREAYEQYF	TRBV20-1	TRBJ2-7
CASIADWGTNTGELFF	TRBV7-9	TRBJ2-2
CSAYPLEGTYEQYF	TRBV20-1	TRBJ2-7
CASSGTGAGNTIYF	TRBV2	TRBJ1-3
CASSSRTGSTGELFF	TRBV6-5	TRBJ2-2
CASSLGTGGALRQETQYF	TRBV6-1	TRBJ2-5
CASSRGGTGVYEQYF	TRBV12-3/TRBV12-4	TRBJ2-7
CASSGPEGWSYEQYF	TRBV6-1	TRBJ2-7
CSARPPGLAVNAQFF	TRBV20-1	TRBJ2-1
CASVVPSGGPQETQYF	TRBV10-1	TRBJ2-5
CASSVLGGIQETQYF	TRBV9	TRBJ2-5
CASHRWAGDNYNEQFF	TRBV5-1	TRBJ2-1
CSASGTYQETQYF	TRBV20-1	TRBJ2-5
CAWRVVGSYGYTF	TRBV30	TRBJ1-2
CASTEKTLANTGELFF	TRBV14	TRBJ2-2